This TCR beta chain was retrieved from a study of blood T cells in healthy people across ages. V was trimmed by 6 bases and J by 3 bases, leaving 21 bases between them. The CDR3 spans 16 residues. Germline loops: CDR1 MNHNS, CDR2 SASEGT. A second about 7 to 11 cycle PCR used barcoded and J-beta primers. Each of the cDNA molecules was tagged by a template-switch adaptor with 12 random nucleotides. TCRdb processed the 5' RACE reads anew with MiXCR; each CDR3 protein has one entry. The sample shows 550,000 to 750,000 distinct CDR3 sequences, around 21% of them seen only once. The chain carries TRBV6-1 and TRBJ2-7, with a tentative D call TRBD2 (6 bases). Sample: blood. This sequence originates from a man in his sixties or seventies in good health. CDR3 residues: CASSPRRAGFNYEQYF. As DNA, the CDR3 is TGTGCCAGCAGCCCGAGGAGGGCAGGGTTTAACTACGAGCAGTACTTC.